A single sample is the source of the 16 T cell receptor beta chains below, sequenced in a study of control samples from healthy donors and cancer patients. The data were produced by immunoSEQ multiplex PCR, yet TCRdb's version contains in-frame clones alone and is incomplete. The data show some 20,000 clones, with roughly 80% seen just once and about 28% held by the top ten. Source material: PBMCs. The receptors shown here come from a man older than 75 with head and neck cancer.

This chain links TRBV18 with TRBJ2-3, with 12 bases fitting TRBD1. J was trimmed by 4 bases and V by 2 bases; bases with no gene match: 1. This CDR3 is built from 15 residues. Germline V gives CDR1 KGHSH, CDR2 LQKENI. In nucleotides, the CDR3 is TGTGCCAGCTCACCAGGGACAGGGGGCGCAGATACGCAGTATTTT. Amino acids: CASSPGTGGADTQYF.

This sequence joins TRBV2 and TRBJ2-7, with 7 bases fitting TRBD2. V shed 5 bases and J 5 bases; nucleotides not matched to a gene: 9. Looked up from germline, CDR1 is SNHLY and CDR2 is FYNNEI. The CDR3 contains 14 residues. The CDR3 DNA reads TGTGCCAGCAGTCCAAGGGAGGGTCCCCACGAGCAGTACTTC. Translating gives CASSPREGPHEQYF.

The chain combines TRBV14 with TRBJ2-5, with 12 bases fitting TRBD1. V dropped 0 bases and J dropped 4; count of bases not matched to a gene: 6. This CDR3 has 17 residues. Germline V gives CDR1 SGHDN, CDR2 FVKESK. The CDR3 DNA reads as TGTGCCAGCAGCCAAGATCGGGGACAGGGGGCGCGAGAGACCCAGTACTTC. Translated, it gives CASSQDRGQGARETQYF.

This clone showed up just once. The chain has TRBV7-9 and TRBJ2-7; TRBD1 matches 9 bases. The J segment lost 5 bases and the V segment lost 5 bases, leaving 7 bases of the junction unmatched. The CDR3 is 14 amino acids. CDR1 is SEHNR and CDR2 is FQNEAQ in the germline V gene (reference sequence). CDR3 sequence (DNA): TGTGCCAGCAGCCCTCCGGGACAGGGAAACGAGCAGTACTTC. Translation: CASSPPGQGNEQYF.

The J gene is TRBJ2-3, the V gene TRBV7-2; TRBD1 matches 8 bases. This CDR3 has 14 residues. J gave up 4 bases and V 2 bases, and 2 bases lay outside the gene matches. Germline lookup yields CDR1 SGHTA and CDR2 FQGNSA. CDR3 bases: TGTGCCAGCAGCTTAAGGACAGGGTCAGATACGCAGTATTTT. Its protein is CASSLRTGSDTQYF. The whole variable domain, remainder taken from reference TRBV7-2 and TRBJ2-3, is GAGVSQSPSNKVTEKGKDVELRCDPISGHTALYWYRQSLGQGLEFLIYFQGNSAPDKSGLPSDRFSAERTGGSVSTLTIQRTQQEDSAVYLCASSLRTGSDTQYFGPGTRLTVL.

This chain connects TRBV19 to TRBJ2-5; D possibly corresponds to TRBD2 (5 bases). Germline lookup yields CDR1 LNHDA and CDR2 SQIVND (reference sequence). The CDR3 loop spans 13 amino acids. V was pared by 3 bases and J by 4 bases, with 9 bases between. The CDR3 bases are TGTGCCAGTAGTATTAGGGAGCCAGAGACCCAGTACTTC. Protein: CASSIREPETQYF.

CDR3 DNA sequence: TGCGCCAGCAGCTCCGGGACGGACTACGAGCAGTACTTC. The encoded protein is CASSSGTDYEQYF. This chain joins TRBV5-1 and TRBJ2-7; D tentatively reads TRBD1 or TRBD2 (5 bases each). The germline V gene encodes CDR1 SGHRS and CDR2 YFSETQ. V was shortened by 3 bases and J by 3 bases, with 10 bases between the two germline ends. The CDR3 is 13 residues long.

This chain uses TRBV5-8 with TRBJ2-5; D remains ambiguous. From germline, CDR1 is SGHTS and CDR2 YDEGEE. V lost 4 bases and J 0 bases, leaving 7 bases between the germline ends. This CDR3 region has 13 residues. The CDR3 nucleotides read TGTGCCAGCAGCCAGACGTACCAAGAGACCCAGTACTTC. Amino acid sequence: CASSQTYQETQYF. Supplemented by reference TRBV5-8 and TRBJ2-5, the full variable domain reads EAGVTQSPTHLIKTRGQQATLRCSPISGHTSVYWYQQALGLGLQFLLWYDEGEERNRGNFPPRFSGRQFPNYSSELNVNALELEDSALYLCASSQTYQETQYFGPGTRLLVL.

The chain uses TRBV21-1 and TRBJ2-3; whether TRBD2, the table's D call, matches the DNA was not checked. TRBV21-1 counts as a pseudogene. This CDR3 is built from 15 residues. CDR3 coding DNA: TGTGCCAGCAGCAAAGGAGGCCCCCACCTAGAAACGCAGTATTTT. Protein: CASSKGGPHLETQYF.

V usage is TRBV11-3 and J usage is TRBJ2-1; TRBD2 matches 8 bases. V was clipped by 5 bases and J by 8 bases; unmatched bases: 11. The V gene's germline CDR1 is SGHNT and CDR2 YENEEA. The CDR3 runs to 15 residues. CDR3 in DNA: TGTGCCAGCAGCGACCCGGGACTAGGCAGGGATGAGCAGTTCTTC. Translated, it gives CASSDPGLGRDEQFF.

The V call is TRBV5-6, the J call TRBJ1-2; 10 nucleotides align to TRBD1. This CDR3 region has 14 residues. V was pared by 2 bases and J by 5 bases, with 3 bases of the junction left unmatched. Germline assignment: CDR1 SGHDT and CDR2 YYEEEE. The CDR3 reads CASSLGTGVYGYTF. The CDR3 DNA is TGTGCCAGCAGCTTAGGGACAGGGGTTTATGGCTACACCTTC.

CDR3 sequence: CASSLVLRRDGMNTEAFF. CDR3 sequence (DNA): TGTGCCAGCAGCTTAGTCTTACGGCGAGACGGGATGAACACTGAAGCTTTCTTT. The chain has TRBV7-9 and TRBJ1-1, with no clear D. Germline CDR1 and CDR2: SEHNR and FQNEAQ (reference sequence). The CDR3 runs to 18 residues. Trimming pared 1 base from V and 0 bases from J, leaving 18 bases between.

This clone was seen a single time. V gene TRBV30 combines with J gene TRBJ1-6; D gene unclear. The CDR3 contains 12 residues. Trimming removed 2 bases at V and 7 bases at J, with 6 bases between. CDR1 and CDR2 (germline): GTSNPN, SVGIG (reference sequence). CDR3 coding DNA: TGTGCCTGGAGTATAGGCAATTCACCCCTCCACTTT. Translating it yields CAWSIGNSPLHF.

The chain employs TRBV27 and TRBJ1-2, with D unresolved. CDR3 size: 14 residues. Germline CDR1 reads MNHEY; CDR2 reads SMNVEV (reference sequence). Trimming stripped 7 bases from V and 3 bases from J, with 15 bases between. The CDR3 sequence: CASTSFRTYYGYTF. In DNA form, the CDR3 reads TGTGCCAGCACCTCTTTCCGGACCTACTATGGCTACACCTTC.

This chain connects TRBV18 to TRBJ2-2; possible D gene TRBD2, 5 bases. The V and J ends lost 2 bases and 1 base respectively, with 11 bases between them. This CDR3 spans 16 amino acids. The germline CDR1 and CDR2 sequences are KGHSH and LQKENI. The DNA for the CDR3 is TGTGCCAGCTCACCAGGAGTAGCGCAGAACACCGGGGAGCTGTTTTTT. Protein product: CASSPGVAQNTGELFF.

V usage is TRBV14 and J usage is TRBJ2-5, with TRBD2 identical over 10 bases. V gave up 1 base and J gave up 3 bases; unmatched junction bases: 5. Germline CDR1 reads SGHDN; CDR2 reads FVKESK. This CDR3 contains 16 residues. CDR3 nucleotides: TGTGCCAGCAGCCAAGGGAGCGGGAGGGTCGAAGAGACCCAGTACTTC. It yields the protein CASSQGSGRVEETQYF.